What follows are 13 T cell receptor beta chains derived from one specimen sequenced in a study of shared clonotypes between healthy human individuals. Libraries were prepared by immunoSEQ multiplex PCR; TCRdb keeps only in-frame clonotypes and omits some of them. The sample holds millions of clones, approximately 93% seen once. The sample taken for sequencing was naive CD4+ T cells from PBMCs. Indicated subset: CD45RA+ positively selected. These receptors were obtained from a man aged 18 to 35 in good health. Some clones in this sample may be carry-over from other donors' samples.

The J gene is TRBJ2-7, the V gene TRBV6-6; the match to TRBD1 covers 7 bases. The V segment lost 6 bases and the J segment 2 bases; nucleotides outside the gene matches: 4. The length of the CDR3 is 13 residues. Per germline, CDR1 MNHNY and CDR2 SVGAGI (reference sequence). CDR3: CASSKGTAYEQYF. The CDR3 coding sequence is TGTGCCAGCAGCAAAGGGACAGCCTACGAGCAGTACTTC.

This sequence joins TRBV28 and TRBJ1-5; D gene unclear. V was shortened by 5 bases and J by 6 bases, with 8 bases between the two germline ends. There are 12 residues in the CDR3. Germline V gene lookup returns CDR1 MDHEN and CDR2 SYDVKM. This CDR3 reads CASSPPLQPQHF. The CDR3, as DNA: TGTGCCAGCAGTCCCCCGCTTCAGCCCCAGCATTTT. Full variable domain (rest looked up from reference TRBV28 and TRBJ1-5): DVKVTQSSRYLVKRTGEKVFLECVQDMDHENMFWYRQDPGLGLRLIYFSYDVKMKEKGDIPEGYSVSREKKERFSLILESASTNQTSMYLCASSPPLQPQHFGDGTRLSIL.

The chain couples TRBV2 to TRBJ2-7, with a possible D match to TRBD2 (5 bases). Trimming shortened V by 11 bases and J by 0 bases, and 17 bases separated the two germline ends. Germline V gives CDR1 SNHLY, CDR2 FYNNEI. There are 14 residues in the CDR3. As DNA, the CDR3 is TGTGCCGGGGTTCGGGAAGAAAGCTCCTACGAGCAGTACTTC. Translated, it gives CAGVREESSYEQYF.

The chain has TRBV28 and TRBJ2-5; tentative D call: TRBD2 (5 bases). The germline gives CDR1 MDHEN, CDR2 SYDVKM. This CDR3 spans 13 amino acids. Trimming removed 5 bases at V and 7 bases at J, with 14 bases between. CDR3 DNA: TGTGCCAGCAGTCGGAGCGGTTCGGGGACCCAGTACTTC. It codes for CASSRSGSGTQYF.

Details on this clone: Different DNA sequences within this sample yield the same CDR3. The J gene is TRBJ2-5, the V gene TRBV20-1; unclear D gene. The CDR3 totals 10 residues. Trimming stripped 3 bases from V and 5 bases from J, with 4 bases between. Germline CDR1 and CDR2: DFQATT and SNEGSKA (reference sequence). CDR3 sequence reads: CSARGETQYF. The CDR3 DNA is TGCAGTGCTAGGGGTGAGACCCAGTACTTC.

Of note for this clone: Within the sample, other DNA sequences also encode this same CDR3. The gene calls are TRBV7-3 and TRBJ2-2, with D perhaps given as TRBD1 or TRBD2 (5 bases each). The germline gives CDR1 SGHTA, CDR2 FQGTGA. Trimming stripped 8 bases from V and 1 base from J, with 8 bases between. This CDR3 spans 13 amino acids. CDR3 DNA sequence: TGTGCCAGCGGGACGGGGAACACCGGGGAGCTGTTTTTT. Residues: CASGTGNTGELFF.

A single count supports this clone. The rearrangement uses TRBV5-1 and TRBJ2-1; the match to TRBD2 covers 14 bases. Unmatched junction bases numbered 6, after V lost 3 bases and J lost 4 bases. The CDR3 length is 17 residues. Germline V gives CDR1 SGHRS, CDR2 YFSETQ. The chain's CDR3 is CASSWGTSGSFYNEQFF. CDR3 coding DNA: TGCGCCAGCAGCTGGGGGACTAGCGGGAGCTTTTACAATGAGCAGTTCTTC.

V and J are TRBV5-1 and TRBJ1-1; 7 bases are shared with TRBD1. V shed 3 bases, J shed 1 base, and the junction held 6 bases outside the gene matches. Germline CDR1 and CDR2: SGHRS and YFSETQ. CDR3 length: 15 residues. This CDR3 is CASSSGGFENTEAFF. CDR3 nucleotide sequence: TGCGCCAGCAGCTCAGGGGGTTTTGAGAACACTGAAGCTTTCTTT.

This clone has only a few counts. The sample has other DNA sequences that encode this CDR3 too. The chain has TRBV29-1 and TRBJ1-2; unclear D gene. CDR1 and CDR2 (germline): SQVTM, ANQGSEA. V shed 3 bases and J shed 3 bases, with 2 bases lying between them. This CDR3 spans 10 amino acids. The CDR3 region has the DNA TGCAGCGTTGAGGACTATGGCTACACCTTC. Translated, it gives CSVEDYGYTF.

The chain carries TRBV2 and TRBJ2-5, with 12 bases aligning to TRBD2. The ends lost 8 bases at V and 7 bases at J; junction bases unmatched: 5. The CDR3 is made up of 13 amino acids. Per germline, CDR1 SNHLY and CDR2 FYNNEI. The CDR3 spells CASSSGRARTQYF. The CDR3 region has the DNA TGTGCCAGCTCTAGCGGGAGGGCCAGGACCCAGTACTTC.

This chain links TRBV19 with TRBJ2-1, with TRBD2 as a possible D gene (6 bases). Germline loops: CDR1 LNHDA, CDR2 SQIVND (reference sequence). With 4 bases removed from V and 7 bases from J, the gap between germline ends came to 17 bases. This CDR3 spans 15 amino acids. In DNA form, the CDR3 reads TGTGCCAGTAGTACGCAGACCGGGACTCTAAATGAGCAGTTCTTC. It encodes CASSTQTGTLNEQFF.

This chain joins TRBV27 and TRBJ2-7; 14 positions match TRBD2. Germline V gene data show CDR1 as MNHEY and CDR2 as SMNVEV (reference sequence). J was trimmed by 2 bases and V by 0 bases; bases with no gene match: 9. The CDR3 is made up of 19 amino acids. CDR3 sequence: CASSLSGLAGGRSTYEQYF. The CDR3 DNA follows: TGTGCCAGCAGTTTATCCGGACTAGCGGGAGGCCGCTCCACCTACGAGCAGTACTTC.

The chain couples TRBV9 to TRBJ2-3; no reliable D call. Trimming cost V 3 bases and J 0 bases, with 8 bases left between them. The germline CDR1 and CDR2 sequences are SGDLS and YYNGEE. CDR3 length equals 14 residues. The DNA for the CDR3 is TGTGCCAGCAGCGAAGATTCAAGCACAGATACGCAGTATTTT. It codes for CASSEDSSTDTQYF.